This entry lists 32 T cell receptor beta chains sequenced from one sample in a study of immune evolution from preneoplasia to lung adenocarcinoma. This table comes from immunoSEQ multiplex PCR, and its TCRdb copy is limited to in-frame clones, with some not included. This table holds about 8,200 clones, 82% found once. Sequenced input: FFPE minimally invasive lung adenocarcinoma tissue. The receptors were gathered from a person aged 70 to 85 with lung adenocarcinoma.

The V and J genes are TRBV30 and TRBJ2-5; TRBD2 might be the D (6 bases). This CDR3 contains 12 residues. CDR1 is GTSNPN and CDR2 is SVGIG in the germline V gene (reference sequence). Trimming removed 3 bases at V and 5 bases at J, with 10 bases between. CDR3 amino acids: CAWSARGETQYF. The CDR3 DNA is TGTGCCTGGAGCGCCCGGGGGGAGACCCAGTACTTC.

This chain joins TRBV28 and TRBJ1-2, with D possibly TRBD1 on 6 matching bases. V lost 5 bases to trimming and J lost 6 bases, with 16 bases between them. The length of the CDR3 is 14 residues. Germline CDR1 reads MDHEN; CDR2 reads SYDVKM. The CDR3 nucleotides read TGTGCCAGCAGTACCCTGGGGACAAAAAATGGCTACACCTTC. Translating it yields CASSTLGTKNGYTF.

The V and J genes are TRBV5-1 and TRBJ2-7; 9 nucleotides line up with TRBD1. The CDR3 extends over 14 amino acids. Germline loops: CDR1 SGHRS, CDR2 YFSETQ. V lost 4 bases and J lost 5; bases outside the gene matches: 7. CDR3 in DNA: TGCGCCAGCAGCCCCGGGACAGGGTCCCACGAGCAGTACTTC. Its protein product is CASSPGTGSHEQYF.

This clone was picked up a small number of times. The chain has TRBV7-2 and TRBJ2-1; D unclear. The CDR3 contains 15 residues. Germline-derived CDR1 and CDR2 are SGHTA and FQGNSA. Deletions cut 1 base from V and 4 bases from J, with 11 bases between. CDR3 loop: CASSLGGSQYNEQFF. DNA of the CDR3: TGTGCCAGCAGCTTAGGTGGGTCCCAATACAATGAGCAGTTCTTC. Variable domain in full (rest from reference TRBV7-2 and TRBJ2-1): GAGVSQSPSNKVTEKGKDVELRCDPISGHTALYWYRQSLGQGLEFLIYFQGNSAPDKSGLPSDRFSAERTGGSVSTLTIQRTQQEDSAVYLCASSLGGSQYNEQFFGPGTRLTVL.

The chain combines TRBV28 with TRBJ1-4; D may be TRBD1 (5 bases). The CDR3 spans 15 residues. The V end was cut by 2 bases, the J end by 8 bases, with 15 bases between. Germline V gene sequence: CDR1 MDHEN, CDR2 SYDVKM. The CDR3 sequence is CASSLVGRVEEKLFF. CDR3 nucleotides: TGTGCCAGCAGTTTAGTAGGCAGGGTTGAGGAAAAACTGTTTTTT.

V is TRBV10-1 and J is TRBJ2-1; D assignment may be TRBD1 or TRBD2 (5 bases each). The CDR3 is 16 amino acids. Germline V lookup: CDR1 WNHNN, CDR2 SYGVQD (reference sequence). Trimming removed 3 bases from V and 4 bases from J, with 16 bases in between. This CDR3 is CASSESGTGAYNEQFF. In nucleotides, the CDR3 is TGCGCCAGCAGTGAAAGTGGGACGGGTGCATACAATGAGCAGTTCTTC.

The chain combines TRBV27 with TRBJ2-5; D not resolved. The CDR3 is 13 amino acids. The V end lost 3 bases, the J end lost 6 bases, and 11 bases lay between the germline ends. Germline loops: CDR1 MNHEY, CDR2 SMNVEV (reference sequence). CDR3 bases: TGTGCCAGCAGTTTCCCCGGTACGAAGACCCAGTACTTC. Its translation: CASSFPGTKTQYF.

This clone was seen a few times. Other DNA variants within this sample encode the same CDR3. J is TRBJ1-6 and V is TRBV28, with D hard to call. This CDR3 has 15 amino acids. Germline V gene data show CDR1 as MDHEN and CDR2 as SYDVKM. V was trimmed by 5 bases and J by 4 bases, leaving 12 bases between them. CDR3 nucleotides: TGTGCCAGCAGTACCGGACCGCCTTATAATTCACCCCTCCACTTT. Protein product: CASSTGPPYNSPLHF.

This clone showed up just once. CDR3 sequence: CASSPGGGGTAGELFF. The DNA of the CDR3 is TGTGCCAGCTCACCAGGCGGCGGGGGCACGGCCGGGGAGCTGTTTTTT. The chain has TRBV18 and TRBJ2-2; a weak D match, TRBD2 (7 bases). Germline V gene lookup returns CDR1 KGHSH and CDR2 LQKENI. There are 16 residues in the CDR3. The germline V and J ends were trimmed by 2 bases and 6 bases, with 16 bases remaining between them.

The rearrangement links TRBV19 to TRBJ2-1, with 9 bases matching TRBD1. The CDR3 is made up of 18 amino acids. V lost 1 base and J lost 3; bases outside the gene matches: 10. Germline assignment: CDR1 LNHDA and CDR2 SQIVND (reference sequence). CDR3 nucleotide sequence: TGTGCCAGTAGTATAGTGGGCCAAACAGGGGGCCACTACAATGAGCAGTTCTTC. Translated: CASSIVGQTGGHYNEQFF.

The genes are TRBV19 and TRBJ2-7; TRBD2 might be the D (6 bases). The V gene lost 5 bases and the J gene lost 6 bases, with 11 bases spanning the gap. The CDR3 has 12 amino acids. Germline CDR1 reads LNHDA; CDR2 reads SQIVND (reference sequence). The CDR3 DNA sequence: TGTGCCAGTAGTCCGGGGACTGGCGAGCAGTACTTC. It specifies CASSPGTGEQYF.

Worth noting for this clone: This specimen includes other DNA sequences encoding the same CDR3. The genes are TRBV18 and TRBJ2-1; no definite D call. V was shortened by 4 bases and J by 4 bases, with 5 bases between the two germline ends. The CDR3 is 12 amino acids. Germline CDR1 KGHSH, CDR2 LQKENI. CDR3 DNA sequence: TGTGCCAGCTCACTCTCTTACAATGAGCAGTTCTTC. Translating it yields CASSLSYNEQFF.

The V call is TRBV30, the J call TRBJ2-7; 8 positions match TRBD2. The CDR3 runs 13 residues. The V and J ends lost 3 bases and 2 bases, in that order; junction bases with no gene match: 3. Germline assignment: CDR1 GTSNPN and CDR2 SVGIG (reference sequence). CDR3 nucleotide sequence: TGTGCCTGGAGCACGGGGGGGACCTACGAGCAGTACTTC. This encodes CAWSTGGTYEQYF.

The chain has TRBV5-6 and TRBJ2-1; D gene ambiguous. Trimming left V 5 bases short and J 4 bases short, with 16 bases between. This CDR3 region has 15 residues. Per the germline V gene, CDR1 is SGHDT and CDR2 is YYEEEE. The CDR3 coding sequence is TGTGCCAGCAGGGAAGGAGCCCCCATATACAATGAGCAGTTCTTC. Protein product: CASREGAPIYNEQFF.

V and J are TRBV19 and TRBJ1-2; 8 bases are a match to TRBD1. The V gene's germline CDR1 is LNHDA and CDR2 SQIVND (reference sequence). V dropped 3 bases and J dropped 4; count of bases not matched to a gene: 1. This CDR3 region has 13 residues. For the CDR3, the DNA is TGTGCCAGTAGTATCGGGACAGGCTATGGCTACACCTTC. Protein sequence: CASSIGTGYGYTF.

The chain combines TRBV6-5 with TRBJ2-1, with D unclear. In germline, CDR1 is MNHEY, CDR2 SVGAGI. V was shortened by 4 bases and J by 9 bases, with 10 bases between the two germline ends. The CDR3 loop spans 12 amino acids. CDR3 sequence reads: CASSSSRREQFF. In DNA, the CDR3 is TGTGCCAGCAGTTCTAGTCGCCGTGAGCAGTTCTTC.

The V call is TRBV28, the J call TRBJ2-1, with D maybe TRBD2 (5 bases). Per germline, CDR1 MDHEN and CDR2 SYDVKM. V was cut by 11 bases and J by 8 bases, with 22 bases left in between. The CDR3 has 14 residues. CDR3 sequence (DNA): TGTGCCTCCGCCGGTGAGCGGACCGACCATGAGCAGTTCTTC. Protein product: CASAGERTDHEQFF.

A word on this clone: The junction and the germline gene differ at one end; a read error may be behind it. The chain employs TRBV7-2 and TRBJ1-1, with D perhaps matching TRBD1 (6 bases). The CDR3 runs 15 residues. Per germline, CDR1 SGHTA and CDR2 FQGNSA. CDR3 region: CASSLVAGHPSEVFF. The CDR3 DNA reads TGTGCCAGCAGCTTAGTCGCGGGACACCCTTCAGAAGTTTTCTTT.

The CDR3 loop reads CASSSRTRNTEAFF. CDR3 sequence (DNA): TGTGCCAGCAGCTCCCGGACGAGGAACACTGAAGCTTTCTTT. The V call is TRBV5-6, the J call TRBJ1-1, with D unresolved. CDR1 and CDR2 from the germline V gene are SGHDT and YYEEEE. V was trimmed by 3 bases and J by 1 base, leaving 10 bases between them. The CDR3 spans 14 residues. The complete variable domain, with remaining parts taken from reference TRBV5-6 and TRBJ1-1, reads DAGVTQSPTHLIKTRGQQVTLRCSPKSGHDTVSWYQQALGQGPQFIFQYYEEEERQRGNFPDRFSGHQFPNYSSELNVNALLLGDSALYLCASSSRTRNTEAFFGQGTRLTVV.

This rearrangement joins TRBV7-3 to TRBJ1-1; no reliable D call. V was clipped by 1 base and J by 0 bases, with 3 bases between them. This CDR3 has 13 residues. CDR1 SGHTA and CDR2 FQGTGA come from the germline V gene. CDR3 sequence reads: CASSLKVNTEAFF. The CDR3 nucleotides read TGTGCCAGCAGCTTAAAGGTGAACACTGAAGCTTTCTTT.

J is TRBJ1-2 and V is TRBV6-1, with D perhaps TRBD1 (5 bases). The germline gives CDR1 MNHNS, CDR2 SASEGT. The CDR3 sequence is 14 residues long. Between the trimmed V and J ends, which lost 1 base and 8 bases, there was a span of 14 bases. The CDR3 sequence: CASSEVRGVGGYTF. The CDR3, as DNA: TGTGCCAGCAGTGAAGTCCGGGGGGTGGGAGGCTACACCTTC.

Here the CDR3 DNA reads TGTGCCAGTAGGATGACAGGGTCAAGCTACGAGCAGTACTTC. Translating it yields CASRMTGSSYEQYF. V gene TRBV19 combines with J gene TRBJ2-7, with TRBD1 matching over 7 bases. Trimming at V came to 6 bases and at J to 3 bases, leaving 8 bases not matched to a gene. The CDR3 covers 14 residues. The germline gives CDR1 LNHDA, CDR2 SQIVND (reference sequence).

The chain is built from TRBV18 and TRBJ1-2, with unresolved D. Germline V CDR1 and CDR2: KGHSH, LQKENI. Trimming shortened V by 3 bases and J by 1 base, and 9 bases separated the two germline ends. There are 14 residues in the CDR3. Written as DNA, the CDR3 is TGTGCCAGCTCACCCAGCCGGGGTAACTATGGCTACACCTTC. It encodes CASSPSRGNYGYTF.

The chain couples TRBV28 to TRBJ2-1, with D perhaps matching TRBD2 (6 bases). The CDR3 contains 16 residues. V lost 4 bases to trimming and J lost 7 bases, with 20 bases between them. The germline V gene has CDR1 MDHEN and CDR2 SYDVKM. The CDR3 spells CASSSPSGAILNEQFF. DNA for the CDR3: TGTGCCAGCAGTTCCCCCTCGGGAGCCATACTAAATGAGCAGTTCTTC.

V and J are TRBV6-1 and TRBJ1-4; D call uncertain. The CDR3 totals 15 residues. The germline V and J ends were trimmed by 3 bases and 0 bases, with 8 bases remaining between them. From germline, CDR1 is MNHNS and CDR2 SASEGT. CDR3 region: CASSEFQATNEKLFF. The CDR3 DNA reads as TGTGCCAGCAGTGAGTTCCAGGCAACTAATGAAAAACTGTTTTTT.

The chain links TRBV18 to TRBJ1-1; 8 bases match TRBD1. The CDR3 extends over 15 amino acids. CDR1 KGHSH and CDR2 LQKENI come from the germline V gene. V shed 5 bases, J shed 3 bases, and the junction held 8 bases outside the gene matches. In DNA, the CDR3 is TGTGCCAGCTCATTTCGACAGGGGCGGGACACTGAAGCTTTCTTT. Translating gives CASSFRQGRDTEAFF.

This chain links TRBV6-5 with TRBJ2-3, with a tentative D call TRBD2 (5 bases). The CDR3 is 14 amino acids. Trimming left V 7 bases short and J 9 bases short, with 20 bases between. CDR1 and CDR2 (germline): MNHEY, SVGAGI. The chain's CDR3 is CASIGLSGVLTQYF. For the CDR3, the DNA is TGTGCCAGCATAGGACTTTCGGGCGTGTTAACGCAGTATTTT.

This sequence joins TRBV6-6 and TRBJ2-3; 10 nucleotides align to TRBD1. From germline, CDR1 is MNHNY and CDR2 SVGAGI (reference sequence). J was trimmed by 3 bases and V by 6 bases; bases with no gene match: 9. This CDR3 region has 16 residues. The CDR3 bases are TGTGCCAGCAGCCCACAGACAGGGGGCCGAACAGATACGCAGTATTTT. The encoded protein is CASSPQTGGRTDTQYF.

This rearrangement joins TRBV7-8 to TRBJ1-3; no clear D. Germline CDR1 reads SGHVS; CDR2 reads FQNEAQ. The V end lost 1 base, the J end lost 0 bases, and 10 bases lay between the germline ends. The CDR3 length is 16 residues. The CDR3 DNA reads as TGTGCCAGCAGCTTAGTTCCCACAAGCTCTGGAAACACCATATATTTT. Its protein is CASSLVPTSSGNTIYF. Filled out from reference TRBV7-8 and TRBJ1-3, the complete variable domain reads GAGVSQSPRYKVAKRGQDVALRCDPISGHVSLFWYQQALGQGPEFLTYFQNEAQLDKSGLPSDRFFAERPEGSVSTLKIQRTQQEDSAVYLCASSLVPTSSGNTIYFGEGSWLTVV.

The gene calls are TRBV27 and TRBJ2-7, with D perhaps matching TRBD1 (7 bases). This CDR3 contains 12 residues. The germline V gene encodes CDR1 MNHEY and CDR2 SMNVEV (reference sequence). V was pared by 6 bases and J by 6 bases, with 12 bases between. The CDR3 nucleotides read TGTGCCAGCAGCCAGGGGGGAAGCGAGCAGTACTTC. Amino acids: CASSQGGSEQYF.

V is TRBV15 and J is TRBJ2-3; 7 bases align to TRBD2. From germline, CDR1 is LNHNV and CDR2 YYDKDF (reference sequence). Trimming removed 8 bases from V and 3 bases from J; junction bases left unmatched: 5. CDR3 size: 13 residues. Here the CDR3 DNA reads TGTGCCACCCGGGGGGAGGGTACAGATACGCAGTATTTT. Protein product: CATRGEGTDTQYF.

V is TRBV29-1 and J is TRBJ2-7; possibly TRBD1 for D (5 bases). The CDR3 is 13 residues long. V lost 1 base and J 3 bases, leaving 10 bases between the germline ends. The germline gives CDR1 SQVTM, CDR2 ANQGSEA. The CDR3 reads CSVEAGFDYEQYF. The CDR3 DNA follows: TGCAGCGTTGAAGCAGGGTTCGACTACGAGCAGTACTTC.